This TCR beta chain derives from a study of blood T cells in healthy people across ages (dated by TCRdb to the mid-2010s). Turning to the overall study: In model experiments, roughly one uniquely barcoded TCR beta cDNA molecule per two T cells was captured by template switching. Using deep sequencing normalized with unique cDNA molecular identifiers, the study measured how TCR beta repertoire diversity changes with age. The donors were divided into four age groups: young (average 16 years), middle-aged (around 37), aged (around 67) and long-lived (roughly 82). The study analyzed two additional independent replicas of 1 million unique cDNA reads from the same blood draw for two donors, one aged 18 to 30 and one aged 80 or older.

Beyond this particular receptor, the publication reports: Because donor CMV infection status was unknown, age-related changes in expanded clonotypes were potentially confounded. As age increased, observed TCR beta diversity per million T cells dropped in a roughly linear way, and a significant reduction was already evident by age roughly 40. Bulk unsorted PBMC profiling prevented conclusive comparison of naive and antigen-experienced compartments. The long-lived group showed more naive CD4+ T cells, fewer expanded clones and increased TCR diversity than the aged group, suggesting age selection. Total diversity estimates from one million sequenced T cells were considered lower bounds and underestimates. Observed TCR beta diversity correlated strongly with the percentage of naive T cells measured by flow cytometry.

This clonotype has more than one count but fewer than ten. Its antigen has not been determined. No base quality values were provided; no much bigger clone lies one nucleotide off. Receptor amplification or capture employed 5' RACE. The instrument was an Illumina HiSeq 2500. The second PCR ran for about 7 to 11 cycles and used a J-beta primer mix along with a sample-barcoded 5' primer. A unique molecular identifier was introduced onto each TCR beta cDNA molecule by a template-switch 5' adaptor carrying 12 random nucleotides. Each sample yielded at least 3 million CDR3-containing paired-end reads. First-strand cDNA synthesis was performed from all RNA using the Mint cDNA synthesis kit, with priming by a TRBC-specific oligonucleotide. All cDNA was treated with uracil-DNA glycosylase and then went through a first 18-cycle PCR with the universal primers M1SS and BC2_uni_R. Regarding the original processing steps: For normalization, 1 million high-quality reads, each with a distinct molecular identifier, were randomly selected from each sample. Reads sharing molecular identifiers were discarded rather than binned into consensus sequences. MiTCR, run with a Q25 quality threshold and the strictest error-elimination algorithm, handled CDR3 identification, clonotype clustering and error correction. Lower-bound total TCR beta diversity was estimated with a nonparametric unseen species model using Euler transformation. TCRdb cleaned the public reads at Q25 with fastp, built clones with MiXCR and kept in-frame beta chains. Under each unique CDR3 protein, matching rows form one entry showing the most common genes and DNA. TCRdb, rather than the study authors, made the V and J calls. This sample holds around 820,000 distinct CDR3 sequences; 20% to 25% were observed only once. The ten largest clones represent 3% to 4% of the sample.

The CDR3 numbers 13 residues from cysteine through phenylalanine. Here the CDR3 DNA is all that survives: 39 bases in frame from base 1. As encoded in the germline V gene, CDR1 is SQVTM while CDR2 is ANQGSEA. Between the V and J ends, shortened by 4 bases and 2 bases respectively, the junction contains 9 bases. The donors were roughly 39 Caucasian individuals from Russia, aged about 6 to 100 years, who were systemically healthy. Roughly 9 milliliters of peripheral blood were drawn from each donor into EDTA-treated Vacutainer tubes. Ficoll-Paque density-gradient centrifugation was used to isolate PBMCs, with at least 6 million per sample. Trizol reagent was used to extract total RNA from PBMCs, with at least 6 micrograms per sample. For every donor, flow cytometry on a PBMC aliquot measured the percentage of naive CD45RAhigh/CD27high T cells. This same sample was also taken into another study, of T cells of mothers and their children. The second study, in turn, reports: The donors were nine systemically healthy Caucasian individuals, made up of three mothers and their six children. cDNA synthesis used all of the extracted RNA, with 1.5 ug of RNA in each 15 ul reaction. In the second PCR, sample barcodes and 2-4 random nucleotides were introduced via the M1S primer. More than 8 million TCR beta CDR3 reads were obtained from each mother, and roughly 3 million reads were obtained from each child. TCR recombination output is similarly shaped by thymic selection in related and unrelated pairs, with a minor effect exerted by inherited differences. Normalized repertoire overlap in related mother-child pairs was always slightly higher than in unrelated mother-child pairs, but the difference was never significant. No persistent microchimeric T cell clones were detected, at a sensitivity of 80 to 100 clones per million clonotypes. Deep NGS was used in the study to compare the TCR beta repertoires of mothers and children and to look for features that separate related mother-child pairs from unrelated individuals. Mothers averaged roughly 40 +/- 4 years of age and children averaged roughly 11 +/- 4 years. Libraries were sequenced on Illumina HiSeq 2000 with 100+100 nt paired-end reads after adapter ligation with NEBNext reagents. Mother and child libraries were prepared a month apart and sequenced in separate runs to prevent cross-contamination. For each donor, between roughly 500,000 and 2,100,000 distinct TCR beta clonotypes were identified. Naive TCR beta clonotypes were estimated from low-frequency clonotypes matched to each donor's FACS-determined naive share, without sorting.

Sequencing input: blood. This TCR was recovered from a boy younger than 18 in good health. This receptor chain uses TRBV29-1 and TRBJ2-1; the D segment could be TRBD2, given 6 matching bases. The DNA reads TGCAGCGTTGTGCGGGGCACCTACAATGAGCAGTTCTTC. Its amino acids are CSVVRGTYNEQFF.